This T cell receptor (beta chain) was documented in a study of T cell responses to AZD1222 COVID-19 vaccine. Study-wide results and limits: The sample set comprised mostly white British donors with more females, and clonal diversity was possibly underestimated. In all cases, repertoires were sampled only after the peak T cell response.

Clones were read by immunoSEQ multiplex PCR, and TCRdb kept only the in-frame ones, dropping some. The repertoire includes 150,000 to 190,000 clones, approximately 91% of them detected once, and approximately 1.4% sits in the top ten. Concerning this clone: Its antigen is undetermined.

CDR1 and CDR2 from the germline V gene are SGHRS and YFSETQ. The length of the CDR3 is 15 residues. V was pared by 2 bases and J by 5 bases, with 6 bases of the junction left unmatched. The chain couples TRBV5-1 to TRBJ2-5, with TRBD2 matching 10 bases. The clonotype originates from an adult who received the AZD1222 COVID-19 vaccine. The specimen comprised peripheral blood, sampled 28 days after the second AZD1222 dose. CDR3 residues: CASSFSVAGGETQYF. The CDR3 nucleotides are TGCGCCAGCAGCTTTTCGGTAGCGGGGGGCGAGACCCAGTACTTC.